This is a list of T cell receptor beta chains from one sample in a study of blood T cell repertoires in COVID-19. Only in-frame clones appear in the TCRdb table, and some are missing; sequencing was by immunoSEQ multiplex PCR. The sample records about 69,000 clones, 90% being singletons. Sequencing was carried out using peripheral blood. The receptors shown here come from a woman aged 18-29 years with acute or convalescent COVID-19. Both conserved end residues are part of each CDR3. D genes are given only for firm matches. Clone size is given for some rows only: seen once, a few or many times, or a class if the clone is expanded.

size	D	V	J	CDR3	DNA
NA	TRBD1	TRBV28	TRBJ1-6	CASSTGGLSYNSPLHF	TGTGCCAGCAGTACAGGGGGCCTCTCCTATAATTCACCCCTCCACTTT
NA	NA	TRBV18	TRBJ2-3	CASSPQTGTPGADTQYF	TGTGCCAGCTCACCTCAAACCGGGACTCCTGGGGCAGATACGCAGTATTTT
few	TRBD1	TRBV6-6	TRBJ1-1	CASREGQMNTEAFF	TGTGCCAGCAGGGAGGGACAGATGAACACTGAAGCTTTCTTT
NA	TRBD2	TRBV6-2/TRBV6-3	TRBJ2-7	CASSYRTSGIYEQYF	TGTGCCAGCAGTTACAGGACTAGCGGGATCTACGAGCAGTACTTC
NA	NA	TRBV11-2	TRBJ2-7	CASSPTWGVRDEQYF	TGTGCCAGCAGCCCAACGTGGGGGGTTCGGGACGAGCAGTACTTC
NA	TRBD2	TRBV19	TRBJ2-1	CASSIGGLASYNEQFF	TGTGCCAGTAGTATAGGGGGACTAGCATCCTACAATGAGCAGTTCTTC
NA	NA	TRBV2	TRBJ1-5	CASSDSGGGNQPQHF	TGTGCCAGCAGTGACTCGGGGGGCGGCAATCAGCCCCAGCATTTT
NA	TRBD1	TRBV6-5	TRBJ1-6	CASSGIGQDSPLHF	TGTGCCAGCAGCGGAATTGGACAGGATTCACCCCTCCACTTT
NA	NA	TRBV15	TRBJ1-1	CATSRDKRMEAFF	TGTGCCACCAGCAGAGATAAAAGGATGGAGGCTTTCTTT
NA	TRBD2	TRBV30	TRBJ2-7	CACTTTSGRDYEQYF	TGTGCCTGCACCACAACTAGCGGGAGGGACTACGAGCAGTACTTC
NA	NA	TRBV9	TRBJ1-1	CASSAGGLNTEAFF	TGTGCCAGCAGCGCGGGGGGTTTGAACACTGAAGCTTTCTTT
NA	TRBD2	TRBV30	TRBJ2-5	CAWSGPGTSGGLYQETQYF	TGTGCCTGGAGCGGTCCCGGGACTAGCGGGGGTCTGTACCAAGAGACCCAGTACTTC
NA	TRBD2	TRBV5-1	TRBJ2-1	CASGVGGGSYNEQFF	TGCGCCAGCGGGGTTGGCGGGGGCTCCTACAATGAGCAGTTCTTC
NA	NA	TRBV7-6	TRBJ2-7	CASSLEGAREQYF	TGTGCCAGCAGCTTAGAAGGGGCGCGGGAGCAGTACTTC
NA	TRBD1	TRBV11-2	TRBJ1-1	CASSLGGTGGVYTEAFF	TGTGCCAGCAGCTTAGGCGGGACAGGGGGCGTATACACTGAAGCTTTCTTT
once	NA	TRBV27	TRBJ1-1	CASSPWTSRNTEAFF	TGTGCCAGCAGTCCATGGACAAGCCGGAACACTGAAGCTTTCTTT
NA	TRBD1	TRBV15	TRBJ2-7	CATSRTGTGDEQYF	TGTGCCACCAGCAGAACCGGGACAGGGGACGAGCAGTACTTC
NA	NA	TRBV3-1/TRBV3-2	TRBJ1-2	CASSQDNGGLGGYTF	TGTGCCAGCAGCCAAGATAACGGGGGACTAGGTGGCTACACCTTC
once	NA	TRBV19	TRBJ2-3	CASRAGIDTYTQYF	TGTGCCAGCCGGGCAGGGATAGACACATATACGCAGTATTTT
NA	NA	TRBV30	TRBJ1-1	CAWSRRNTEAFF	TGTGCCTGGTCTCGGAGGAACACTGAAGCTTTCTTT
NA	NA	TRBV27	TRBJ2-3	CASSLRRARGTDTQYF	TGTGCCAGCAGTTTACGGAGGGCCCGAGGCACAGATACGCAGTATTTT
NA	NA	TRBV19	TRBJ2-3	CASSLDLGDRGSYF	TGTGCCAGTAGTCTGGACCTGGGCGATCGGGGGTCGTATTTT
NA	TRBD1	TRBV27	TRBJ1-1	CASRGGGPEAFF	TGTGCCAGCCGAGGGGGCGGTCCTGAAGCTTTCTTT
NA	NA	TRBV5-1	TRBJ2-2	CASSFTRQVGTGELFF	TGCGCCAGCAGCTTCACGAGACAGGTGGGCACCGGGGAGCTGTTTTTT
NA	NA	TRBV5-1	TRBJ2-2	CASSSDRNTGELFF	TGCGCCAGCAGCTCGGACAGAAACACCGGGGAGCTGTTTTTT
NA	NA	TRBV4-1	TRBJ2-7	CASSQVNPGTYEQYF	TGCGCCAGCAGCCAAGTGAATCCGGGGACCTACGAGCAGTACTTC
NA	TRBD2	TRBV5-1	TRBJ2-2	CASSLTTSGSRIGELFF	TGCGCCAGCAGCTTGACAACTAGCGGGAGTCGTATCGGGGAGCTGTTTTTT
NA	NA	TRBV20-1	TRBJ1-1	CSASLTLTRGPLNTEAFF	TGCAGTGCGAGTCTGACCCTCACCAGAGGGCCTTTGAACACTGAAGCTTTCTTT
NA	NA	TRBV30	TRBJ2-2	CAWSVRVTGELFF	TGTGCCTGGAGCGTGAGGGTAACCGGGGAGCTGTTTTTT
NA	TRBD1	TRBV6-1	TRBJ2-5	CASSDRDRGWETQYF	TGTGCCAGCAGTGACCGGGACAGGGGCTGGGAGACCCAGTACTTC
NA	NA	TRBV30	TRBJ1-2	CAWSKQTANYGYTF	TGTGCCTGGAGTAAACAGACAGCTAACTATGGCTACACCTTC
NA	NA	TRBV2	TRBJ2-7	CASSVGQEFGQNSYEQYF	TGTGCCAGCAGTGTTGGGCAGGAATTTGGGCAGAACTCCTACGAGCAGTACTTC
once	NA	TRBV28	TRBJ1-2	CASSRPGQQSAGYTF	TGTGCCAGCAGTAGACCGGGACAACAATCGGCGGGCTACACCTTC
few	NA	TRBV2	TRBJ2-2	CASSVRGTGELFF	TGTGCCAGCAGTGTGAGGGGGACCGGGGAGCTGTTTTTT
NA	NA	TRBV6-1	TRBJ1-1	CASSESTDIRTEAFF	TGTGCCAGCAGTGAATCCACGGACATTCGGACTGAAGCTTTCTTT
NA	NA	TRBV27	TRBJ1-2	CASMEGRGLNGYTF	TGTGCCAGCATGGAGGGGCGCGGTCTGAATGGCTACACCTTC
NA	TRBD2	TRBV30	TRBJ2-1	CAWTRGSWYEQFF	TGTGCCTGGACGCGCGGGAGCTGGTATGAGCAGTTCTTC
NA	TRBD1	TRBV6-6	TRBJ1-5	CASSVGTVNQPQHF	TGTGCCAGCAGTGTTGGGACAGTCAATCAGCCCCAGCATTTT
NA	NA	TRBV10-2	TRBJ1-5	CASSESGTLSNQPQHF	TGCGCCAGCAGTGAGTCTGGCACCTTGAGCAATCAGCCCCAGCATTTT
NA	TRBD2	TRBV15	TRBJ2-7	CATSRVGAGGSEQYF	TGTGCCACCAGCAGAGTAGGGGCGGGAGGCAGCGAGCAGTACTTC
NA	TRBD2	TRBV19	TRBJ2-3	CASSIASGSLADTQYF	TGTGCCAGTAGTATAGCTAGCGGGAGTTTGGCAGATACGCAGTATTTT
NA	NA	TRBV18	TRBJ2-7	CASSQQGSYEQYF	TGTGCCAGCTCACAACAGGGTTCCTACGAGCAGTACTTC
NA	NA	TRBV6-1	TRBJ2-2	CASSEDTNTGELFF	TGTGCCAGCAGTGAAGATACGAACACCGGGGAGCTGTTTTTT
NA	TRBD1	TRBV18	TRBJ1-1	CASSSTGAVNTEAFF	TGTGCCAGCTCATCCACAGGGGCGGTGAACACTGAAGCTTTCTTT
NA	NA	TRBV20-1	TRBJ1-3	CSASRGSSGNTIYF	TGCAGTGCTAGTAGGGGGAGCTCTGGAAACACCATATATTTT
NA	TRBD2	TRBV28	TRBJ2-1	CASSPSLAGVYEQFF	TGTGCCAGCAGTCCCTCACTAGCGGGGGTATATGAGCAGTTCTTC
NA	TRBD1	TRBV28	TRBJ1-6	CASSPLDRDYSPLHF	TGTGCCAGCAGCCCCCTGGACAGGGACTATTCACCCCTCCACTTT
NA	NA	TRBV5-1	TRBJ2-2	CASNTNTGELFF	TGCGCCAGCAACACAAACACCGGGGAGCTGTTTTTT
once	NA	TRBV14	TRBJ1-1	CASSLVMNTEAFF	TGTGCCAGCAGCCTCGTTATGAACACTGAAGCTTTCTTT
few	NA	TRBV2	TRBJ2-7	CASSETQTASYEQYF	TGTGCCAGCAGTGAAACACAGACAGCCTCCTACGAGCAGTACTTC
NA	TRBD1	TRBV6-6	TRBJ1-6	CASRRQGNSYNSPLHF	TGTGCCAGCAGAAGACAGGGAAACTCCTATAATTCACCCCTCCACTTT
NA	NA	TRBV6-5	TRBJ2-2	CASSYFSSGELFF	TGTGCCAGCAGTTACTTCTCTTCCGGGGAGCTGTTTTTT
once	NA	TRBV6-2/TRBV6-3	TRBJ1-1	CASSYSGRMNTEAFF	TGTGCCAGCAGTTACTCGGGCAGGATGAACACTGAAGCTTTCTTT
NA	NA	TRBV21-1	TRBJ2-7	CASSKATGAGGPYEQYF	TGTGCCAGCAGCAAAGCGACGGGAGCGGGGGGCCCCTACGAGCAGTACTTC
few	TRBD1	TRBV7-8	TRBJ1-1	CASRGTGTSTEAFF	TGTGCCAGCAGAGGGACAGGTACCTCCACTGAAGCTTTCTTT
NA	TRBD1	TRBV5-5	TRBJ2-1	CASKLGTGAAYNEQFF	TGTGCCAGCAAGCTCGGGACAGGGGCCGCTTACAATGAGCAGTTCTTC